The entry below describes one T cell receptor beta chain. Its antigen is not identified. Measured with immunoSEQ multiplex PCR; TCRdb has only the in-frame clones, and not every one. Seen here are 20,000 to 30,000 clones, 65% to 85% observed once, and the top ten hold about 20%. This sample is drawn from a study of lymphopenia after photon versus proton radiotherapy. The study, taken as a whole, reports: Better survival with proton therapy was suggested as possible, not demonstrated. After the lymphocyte nadir, photon-treated repertoires showed oligoclonal expansion, especially of CD8+ Temra cells.

This specimen was peripheral blood, taken from a patient treated with proton-based radiotherapy. The receptor's source is a woman aged 70-85 years with pancreatic cancer.

The CDR3 sequence is CASSEFGSGRGVGTDTQYF. The CDR3 DNA follows: TGTGCCAGCAGTGAGTTCGGTAGCGGGAGAGGTGTGGGCACAGATACGCAGTATTTT. This rearrangement joins TRBV6-4 to TRBJ2-3, with 9 bases lining up with TRBD2. This CDR3 has 19 amino acids. The germline CDR1 and CDR2 sequences are MRHNA and SNTAGT. J was trimmed by 1 base and V by 3 bases; bases with no gene match: 14.